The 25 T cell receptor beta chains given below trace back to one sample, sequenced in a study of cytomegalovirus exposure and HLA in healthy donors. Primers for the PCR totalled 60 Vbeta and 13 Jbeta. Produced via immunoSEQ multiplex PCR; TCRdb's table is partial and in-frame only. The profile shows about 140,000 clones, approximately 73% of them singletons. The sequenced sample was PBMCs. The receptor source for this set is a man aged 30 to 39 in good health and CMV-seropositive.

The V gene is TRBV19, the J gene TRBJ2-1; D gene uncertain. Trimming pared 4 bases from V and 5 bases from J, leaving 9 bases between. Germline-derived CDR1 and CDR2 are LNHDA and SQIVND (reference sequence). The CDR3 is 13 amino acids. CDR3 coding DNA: TGTGCCAGTAGTAGGTCGCTAGACAATGAGCAGTTCTTC. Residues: CASSRSLDNEQFF.

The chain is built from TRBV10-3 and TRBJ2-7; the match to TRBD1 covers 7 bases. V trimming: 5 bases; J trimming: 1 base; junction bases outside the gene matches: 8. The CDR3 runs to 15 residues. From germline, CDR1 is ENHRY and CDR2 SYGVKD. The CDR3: CAISPRDSGSYEQYF. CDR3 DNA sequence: TGTGCCATCAGTCCCCGGGACAGCGGTTCCTACGAGCAGTACTTC.

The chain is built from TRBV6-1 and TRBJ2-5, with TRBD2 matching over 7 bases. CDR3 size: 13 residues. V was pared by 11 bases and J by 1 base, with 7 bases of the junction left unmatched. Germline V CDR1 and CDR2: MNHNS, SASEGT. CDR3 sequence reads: CALRGVIQETQYF. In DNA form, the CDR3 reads TGTGCCTTACGGGGGGTGATCCAAGAGACCCAGTACTTC.

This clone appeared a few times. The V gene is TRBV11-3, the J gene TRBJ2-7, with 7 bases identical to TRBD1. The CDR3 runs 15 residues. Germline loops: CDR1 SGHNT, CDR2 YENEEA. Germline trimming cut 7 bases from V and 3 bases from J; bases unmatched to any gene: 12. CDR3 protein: CASTPATGVNYEQYF. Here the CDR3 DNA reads TGTGCCAGCACCCCGGCCACAGGGGTGAACTACGAGCAGTACTTC.

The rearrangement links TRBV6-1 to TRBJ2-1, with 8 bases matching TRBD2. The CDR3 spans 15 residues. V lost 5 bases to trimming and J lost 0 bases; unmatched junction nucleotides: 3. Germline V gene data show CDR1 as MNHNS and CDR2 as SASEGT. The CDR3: CASSIGTSSYNEQFF. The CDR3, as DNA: TGTGCCAGCAGTATCGGGACTAGCTCCTACAATGAGCAGTTCTTC.

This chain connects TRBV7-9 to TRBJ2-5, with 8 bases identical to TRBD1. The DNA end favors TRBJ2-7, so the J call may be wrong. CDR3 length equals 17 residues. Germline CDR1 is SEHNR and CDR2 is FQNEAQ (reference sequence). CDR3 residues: CASSRERLRTGSHEQYF. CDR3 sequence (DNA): TGTGCCAGCAGCCGTGAGCGCCTTAGGACAGGGTCCCACGAGCAGTACTTC.

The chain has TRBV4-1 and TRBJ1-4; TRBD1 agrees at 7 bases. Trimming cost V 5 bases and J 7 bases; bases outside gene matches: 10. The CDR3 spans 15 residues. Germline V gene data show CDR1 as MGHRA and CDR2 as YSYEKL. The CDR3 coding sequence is TGCGCCAGCAGCTTCACTGGGACAGTGACTGAAAAACTGTTTTTT. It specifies CASSFTGTVTEKLFF.

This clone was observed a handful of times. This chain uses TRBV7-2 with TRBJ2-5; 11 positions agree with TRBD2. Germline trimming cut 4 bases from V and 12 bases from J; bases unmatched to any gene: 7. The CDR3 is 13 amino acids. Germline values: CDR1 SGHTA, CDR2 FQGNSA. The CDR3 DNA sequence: TGTGCCAGCAGCTCCACGACTAGCGGGACAGAGTACTTC. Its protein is CASSSTTSGTEYF. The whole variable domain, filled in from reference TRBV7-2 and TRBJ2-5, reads GAGVSQSPSNKVTEKGKDVELRCDPISGHTALYWYRQSLGQGLEFLIYFQGNSAPDKSGLPSDRFSAERTGGSVSTLTIQRTQQEDSAVYLCASSSTTSGTEYFGPGTRLLVL.

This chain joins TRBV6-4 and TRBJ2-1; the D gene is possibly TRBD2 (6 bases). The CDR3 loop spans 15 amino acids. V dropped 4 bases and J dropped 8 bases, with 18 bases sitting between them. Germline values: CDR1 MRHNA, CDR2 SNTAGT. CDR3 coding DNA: TGTGCCAGCAGTGTTACCGGGACTCCCTCCTATGAGCAGTTCTTC. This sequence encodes CASSVTGTPSYEQFF.

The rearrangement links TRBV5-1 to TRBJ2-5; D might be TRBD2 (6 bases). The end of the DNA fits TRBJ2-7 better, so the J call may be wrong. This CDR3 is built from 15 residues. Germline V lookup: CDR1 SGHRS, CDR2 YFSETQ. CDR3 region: CASSDSGGYAYEQYF. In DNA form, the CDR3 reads TGCGCCAGCAGCGACTCCGGGGGTTATGCCTACGAGCAGTACTTC.

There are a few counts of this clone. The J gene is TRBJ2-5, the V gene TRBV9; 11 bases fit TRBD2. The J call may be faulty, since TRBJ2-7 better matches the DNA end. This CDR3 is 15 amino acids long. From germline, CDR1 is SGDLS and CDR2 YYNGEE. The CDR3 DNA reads TGTGCCAGCAGCGCGGGACTAGCGGCCTCCTACGAGCAGTACTTC. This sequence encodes CASSAGLAASYEQYF.

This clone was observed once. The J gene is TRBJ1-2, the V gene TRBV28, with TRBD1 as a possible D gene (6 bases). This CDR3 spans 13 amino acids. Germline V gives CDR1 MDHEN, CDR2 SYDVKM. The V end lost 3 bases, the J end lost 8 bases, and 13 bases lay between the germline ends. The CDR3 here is CASSFQSTGGYTF. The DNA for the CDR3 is TGTGCCAGCAGTTTCCAATCAACAGGGGGCTACACCTTC.

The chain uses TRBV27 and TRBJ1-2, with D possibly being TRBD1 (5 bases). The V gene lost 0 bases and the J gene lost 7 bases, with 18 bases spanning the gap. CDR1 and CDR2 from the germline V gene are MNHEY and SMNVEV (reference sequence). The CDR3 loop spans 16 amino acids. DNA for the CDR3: TGTGCCAGCAGTTTATCGCGGCCAGGGTCCATTGGTGGCTACACCTTC. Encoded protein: CASSLSRPGSIGGYTF.

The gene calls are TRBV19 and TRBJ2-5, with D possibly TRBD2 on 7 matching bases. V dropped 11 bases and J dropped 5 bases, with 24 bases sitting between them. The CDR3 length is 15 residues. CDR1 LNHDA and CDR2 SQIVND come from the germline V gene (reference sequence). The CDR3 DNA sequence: TGTGCCTCCTCTCCGGGGGGCCTTCACGGCGAGACCCAGTACTTC. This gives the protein CASSPGGLHGETQYF.

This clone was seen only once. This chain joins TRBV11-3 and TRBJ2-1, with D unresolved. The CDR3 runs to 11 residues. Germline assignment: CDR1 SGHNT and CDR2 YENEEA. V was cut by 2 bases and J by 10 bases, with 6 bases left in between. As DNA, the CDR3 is TGTGCCAGCAGCTTAATGAGGGAGCAGTTCTTC. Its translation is CASSLMREQFF.

The CDR3 DNA reads as TGTGCCAGCAGCCCCCCCAGGGGGAGGAATTCACCCCTCCACTTT. Translation: CASSPPRGRNSPLHF. V usage is TRBV6-5 and J usage is TRBJ1-6; 7 bases match TRBD1. This CDR3 has 15 amino acids. Germline V gene data show CDR1 as MNHEY and CDR2 as SVGAGI. With 6 bases clipped from V and 7 bases from J, the junction kept 9 bases outside the gene matches.

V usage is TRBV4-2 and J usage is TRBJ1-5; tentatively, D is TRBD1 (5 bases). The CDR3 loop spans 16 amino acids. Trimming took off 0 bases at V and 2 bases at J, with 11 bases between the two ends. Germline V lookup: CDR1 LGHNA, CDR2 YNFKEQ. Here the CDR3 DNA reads TGTGCCAGCAGCCAAGATGGTGCCAGGGGCAATCAGCCCCAGCATTTT. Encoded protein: CASSQDGARGNQPQHF.

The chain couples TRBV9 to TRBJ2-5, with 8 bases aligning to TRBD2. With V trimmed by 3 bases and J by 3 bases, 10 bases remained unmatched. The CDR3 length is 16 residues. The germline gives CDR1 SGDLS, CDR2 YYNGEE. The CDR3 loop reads CASSESETGGKETQYF. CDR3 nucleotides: TGTGCCAGCAGCGAATCGGAAACGGGAGGGAAAGAGACCCAGTACTTC.

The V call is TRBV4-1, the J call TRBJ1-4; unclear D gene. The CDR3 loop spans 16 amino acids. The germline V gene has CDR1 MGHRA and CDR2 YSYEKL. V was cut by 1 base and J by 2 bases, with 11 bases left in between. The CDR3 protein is CASSQVPRLTNEKLFF. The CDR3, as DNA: TGCGCCAGCAGCCAAGTCCCTAGACTGACTAATGAAAAACTGTTTTTT.

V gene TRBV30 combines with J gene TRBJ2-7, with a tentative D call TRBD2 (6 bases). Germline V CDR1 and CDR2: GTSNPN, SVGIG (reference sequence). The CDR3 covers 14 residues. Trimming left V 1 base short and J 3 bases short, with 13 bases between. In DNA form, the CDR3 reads TGTGCCTGGAGTGCAGGAGCGGAGGGCTACGAGCAGTACTTC. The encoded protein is CAWSAGAEGYEQYF.

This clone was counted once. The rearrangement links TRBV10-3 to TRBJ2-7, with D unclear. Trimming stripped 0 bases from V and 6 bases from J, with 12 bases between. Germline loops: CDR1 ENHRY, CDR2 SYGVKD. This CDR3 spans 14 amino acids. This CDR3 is CAISESISVSEQYF. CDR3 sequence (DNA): TGTGCCATCAGTGAGTCGATATCAGTCTCCGAGCAGTACTTC.

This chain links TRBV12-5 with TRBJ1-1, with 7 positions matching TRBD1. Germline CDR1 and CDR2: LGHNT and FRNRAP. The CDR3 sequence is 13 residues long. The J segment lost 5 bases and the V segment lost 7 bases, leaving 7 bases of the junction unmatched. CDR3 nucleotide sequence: TGTGCTAGTGCCGACAGGGAGTTTACTGAAGCTTTCTTT. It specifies CASADREFTEAFF.

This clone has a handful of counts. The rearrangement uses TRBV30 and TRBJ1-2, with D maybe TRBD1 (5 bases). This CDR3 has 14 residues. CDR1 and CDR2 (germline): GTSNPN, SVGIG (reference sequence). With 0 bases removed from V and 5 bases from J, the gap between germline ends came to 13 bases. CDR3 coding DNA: TGTGCCTGGAGTGTACGGGCAGGGAAGTATGGCTACACCTTC. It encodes CAWSVRAGKYGYTF. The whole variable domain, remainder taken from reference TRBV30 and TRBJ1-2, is SQTIHQWPATLVQPVGSPLSLECTVEGTSNPNLYWYRQAAGRGLQLLFYSVGIGQISSEVPQNLSASRPQDRQFILSSKKLLLSDSGFYLCAWSVRAGKYGYTFGSGTRLTVV.

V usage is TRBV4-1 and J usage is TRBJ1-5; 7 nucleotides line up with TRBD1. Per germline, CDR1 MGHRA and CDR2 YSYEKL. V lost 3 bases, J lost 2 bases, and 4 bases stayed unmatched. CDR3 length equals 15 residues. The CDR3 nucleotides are TGCGCCAGCAGCCACACAGGGGAGGGCAATCAGCCCCAGCATTTT. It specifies CASSHTGEGNQPQHF.

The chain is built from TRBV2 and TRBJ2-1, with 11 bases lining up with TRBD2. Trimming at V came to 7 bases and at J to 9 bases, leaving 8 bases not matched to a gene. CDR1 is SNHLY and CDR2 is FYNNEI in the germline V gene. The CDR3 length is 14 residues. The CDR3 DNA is TGTGCCAGCAAGGTAGCGGGAGGGGGAGGTGAGCAGTTCTTC. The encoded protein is CASKVAGGGGEQFF.